The T cell receptor (beta chain) described here comes from a study of cytomegalovirus exposure and HLA in healthy donors. Across the whole study: Inside one of the first data releases sat about 85 million unique TCRs taken from HLA-typed donors. Notes on the study in general: Compared with the approximately 680-donor mean, an Asian-associated ancestry cluster reportedly had fewer N-insertions, according to a later analysis. As a later analysis showed, several of the most significant clusters appeared to be linked to common viral pathogens.

Comments on this clone: Its antigen is unidentified.

Trimming removed 0 bases from V and 5 bases from J, with 10 bases in between. Germline CDR1 is SGHDN and CDR2 is FVKESK. The CDR3 extends over 14 amino acids. 60 Vbeta and 13 Jbeta primers were used in PCR. The method was immunoSEQ multiplex PCR; TCRdb's version includes in-frame clones alone and lacks a portion of them. This sample's clone table lists about 160,000 clones. Sequencing input: PBMCs. This clonotype was obtained from a woman aged 55 to 70 in good health and CMV-seronegative. The rearrangement links TRBV14 to TRBJ1-2; D is perhaps TRBD1 (5 bases). The CDR3 DNA is TGTGCCAGCAGCCAAGACCGCAGGGCGTATGGCTACACCTTC. It is translated as CASSQDRRAYGYTF.